What follows are 7 T cell receptor beta chains derived from one specimen sequenced in a study of blood T cells in healthy people across ages. PCR was performed a second time for about 7 to 12 cycles using a sample-barcoded 5' primer and a J-beta primer mix. TCRdb called the 5' RACE reads again in MiXCR, with one record for every CDR3 protein. The repertoire consists of more than 700,000 distinct CDR3 sequences, with around 50% occurring once and the leading ten covering roughly 18%. The material sequenced was blood. These receptors were obtained from a man older than 75 in good health.

The sample holds many counts of this clonotype. V usage is TRBV5-4 and J usage is TRBJ2-3; D tentatively fits TRBD1 or TRBD2 (5 bases each). CDR3 length: 15 residues. Germline V lookup: CDR1 SGHNT, CDR2 YYREEE (reference sequence). V was cut by 1 base and J by 1 base, with 10 bases left in between. CDR3 in DNA: TGTGCCAGCAGCTTGCCGGGACGCGGCACAGATACGCAGTATTTT. This codes for CASSLPGRGTDTQYF.

The V gene is TRBV12-3 or TRBV12-4, the J gene TRBJ2-1; perhaps TRBD2 as D (6 bases). CDR3 length: 13 residues. The V and J ends lost 3 bases and 7 bases respectively, with 10 bases between them. CDR3 DNA sequence: TGTGCCAGCAGTTTTTCGGGGGTTAATGAGCAGTTCTTC. As protein: CASSFSGVNEQFF.

Points on this clonotype: At one boundary the junction diverges from the germline segment, which might be a read error. The rearrangement links TRBV27 to TRBJ2-3; 7 nucleotides match TRBD2. From germline, CDR1 is MNHEY and CDR2 SMNVEV (reference sequence). CDR3 length: 12 amino acids. In DNA, the CDR3 is TGTACCAGCAGTCTCGGCGGGAGAGCGCAGTATTTT. The encoded protein is CTSSLGGRAQYF.

The gene calls are TRBV5-1 and TRBJ1-6; 10 bases agree with TRBD1. This CDR3 has 15 amino acids. Germline trimming cut 4 bases from V and 8 bases from J; bases unmatched to any gene: 6. The germline gives CDR1 SGHRS, CDR2 YFSETQ. The CDR3 sequence is CASSTDRGLDSPLHF. Written as DNA, the CDR3 is TGCGCCAGCAGCACGGACAGGGGGTTGGATTCACCCCTCCACTTT. Looking up the rest from reference TRBV5-1 and TRBJ1-6 gives the full variable domain: KAGVTQTPRYLIKTRGQQVTLSCSPISGHRSVSWYQQTPGQGLQFLFEYFSETQRNKGNFPGRFSGRQFSNSRSEMNVSTLELGDSALYLCASSTDRGLDSPLHFGNGTRLTVT.

The genes are TRBV5-6 and TRBJ2-7, with unresolved D. This CDR3 is built from 13 residues. V lost 9 bases, J lost 1 base, and 14 bases lay in between. Germline V CDR1 and CDR2: SGHDT, YYEEEE. The CDR3 spells CANSPRPSYEQYF. The CDR3 bases are TGTGCCAACAGTCCTAGGCCATCCTACGAGCAGTACTTC.

This chain uses TRBV5-1 with TRBJ1-1, with 9 nucleotides matching TRBD1. Looked up from germline, CDR1 is SGHRS and CDR2 is YFSETQ. The CDR3 extends over 14 amino acids. V was pared by 4 bases and J by 3 bases, with 4 bases of the junction left unmatched. CDR3 DNA: TGCGCCAGCAGCAAGGGACAGGGCTACACTGAAGCTTTCTTT. Translated, it gives CASSKGQGYTEAFF.

The chain is built from TRBV5-1 and TRBJ2-7; 9 nucleotides agree with TRBD2. V lost 1 base, J lost 2 bases, and 4 bases stayed unmatched. CDR3 length: 15 amino acids. The germline CDR1 and CDR2 sequences are SGHRS and YFSETQ. CDR3 residues: CASSLTTSGPYEQYF. The CDR3 DNA reads as TGCGCCAGCAGCTTGACCACTAGCGGGCCCTACGAGCAGTACTTC. The full variable domain, in which reference TRBV5-1 and TRBJ2-7 provide the parts outside the CDR3, is KAGVTQTPRYLIKTRGQQVTLSCSPISGHRSVSWYQQTPGQGLQFLFEYFSETQRNKGNFPGRFSGRQFSNSRSEMNVSTLELGDSALYLCASSLTTSGPYEQYFGPGTRLTVT.